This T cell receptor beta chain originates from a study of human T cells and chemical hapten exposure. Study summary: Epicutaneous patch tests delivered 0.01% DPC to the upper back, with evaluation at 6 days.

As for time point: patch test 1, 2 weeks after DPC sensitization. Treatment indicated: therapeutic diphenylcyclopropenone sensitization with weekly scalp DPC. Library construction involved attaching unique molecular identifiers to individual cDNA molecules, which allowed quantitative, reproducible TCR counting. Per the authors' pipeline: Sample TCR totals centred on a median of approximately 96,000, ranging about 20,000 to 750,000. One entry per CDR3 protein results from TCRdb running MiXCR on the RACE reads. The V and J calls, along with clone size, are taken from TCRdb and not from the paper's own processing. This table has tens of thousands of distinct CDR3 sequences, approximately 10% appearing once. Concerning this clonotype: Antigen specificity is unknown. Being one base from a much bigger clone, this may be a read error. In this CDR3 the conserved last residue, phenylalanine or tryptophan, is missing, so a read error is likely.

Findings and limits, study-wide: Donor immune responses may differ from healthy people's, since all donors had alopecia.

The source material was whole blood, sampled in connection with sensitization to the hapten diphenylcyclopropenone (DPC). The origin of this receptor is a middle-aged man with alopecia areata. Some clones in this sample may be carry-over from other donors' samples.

The CDR3 spells CASMYGNTEAFL. In DNA, the CDR3 is TGTGCCAGCATGTACGGGAACACTGAAGCTTTCCTT. The V and J genes are TRBV6-2 or TRBV6-3 and TRBJ1-1, with D unclear. V was trimmed by 7 bases and J by 1 base, leaving 7 bases between them. The CDR3 sequence is 12 residues long. Germline CDR1 MNHEY, CDR2 SVGEGT.